Listed below are T cell receptor beta chains from one sample, sequenced in a study of CD8 T cells in ankylosing spondylitis. TCRdb re-analysed the 5' RACE reads in MiXCR, keeping a single row per CDR3 protein. The table shows fewer than 550,000 distinct CDR3 sequences, with roughly 5% occurring only once. The sequencing input was blood, either unsorted or a sorted T cell fraction (not recorded which). Every receptor here comes from a male donor with ankylosing spondylitis. Both conserved end residues are part of each CDR3. The D gene is left open where the match is weak. Clone size is not always given. Where it is, it says once, few, many or a class for expanded clones.

clone_size d_call j_call v_call cdr3_length cdr3_nt cdr3_aa
many . TRBJ2-7 TRBV4-2 16 TGTGCCAGCAGCCAAGGGGTTCGAGCGACGTCCTACGAGCAGTACTTC CASSQGVRATSYEQYF
many . TRBJ2-7 TRBV5-1 13 TGCGCCAGCAGTCAGGGGCCTCTCTACGAGCAGTACTTC CASSQGPLYEQYF
many . TRBJ1-2 TRBV15 17 TGTGCCACCAGCAGAGATATTGAGAAGGGGATCGGGAGCGGCTACACCTTC CATSRDIEKGIGSGYTF
many . TRBJ2-4 TRBV5-1 13 TGCGCCAGCAGCTTGGACGGGCCTCGGGAACGGTACTTC CASSLDGPRERYF
. TRBD2 TRBJ2-3 TRBV18 15 TGTGCCAGCTCACCGCCCAGCGGGGGACCAGATACGCAGTATTTT CASSPPSGGPDTQYF
many TRBD1 TRBJ1-2 TRBV6-4 15 TGTGCCAGCAGCGCCGGACAGGGAATGAACTATGGCTACACCTTC CASSAGQGMNYGYTF
many TRBD2 TRBJ2-1 TRBV24-1 16 TGTGCCACCAGTGATCGGGGGGGTGGATCCTACAATGAGCAGTTCTTC CATSDRGGGSYNEQFF
many TRBD1 TRBJ1-2 TRBV15 18 TGTGCCACCAGCAGAACCCGGGAAAGGACAGGGAACTTCTATGGCTACACCTTC CATSRTRERTGNFYGYTF
many . TRBJ1-1 TRBV5-1 14 TGCGCCAGCAGCCCGATTCCAGGGGACACTGAAGCTTTCTTT CASSPIPGDTEAFF
many . TRBJ2-5 TRBV9 13 TGTGCCAGCAGCCCGGGCCTTGTGGAGACCCAGTACTTC CASSPGLVETQYF
many . TRBJ2-3 TRBV24-1 13 TGTGCCACCAGTGGATTACCAAAGGATACGCAGTATTTT CATSGLPKDTQYF
many TRBD2 TRBJ2-7 TRBV20-1 20 TGCAGTGCTAGAGATCGAGGGGGCCTAGCGGGACCCACCGAACGATACGAGCAGTACTTC CSARDRGGLAGPTERYEQYF
many TRBD2 TRBJ2-1 TRBV7-9 17 TGTGCCAGCAGCTTAGGATTAGCGGGAGGGCCGCACAATGAGCAGTTCTTC CASSLGLAGGPHNEQFF
many . TRBJ2-4 TRBV28 16 TGTGCCAGCAGTCCTGCGGCCCAATTAGCCAAAAACATTCAGTACTTC CASSPAAQLAKNIQYF
few . TRBJ1-6 TRBV20-1 15 TGCAGTGCTCCCCGGGGCCTCCGCCCGAATTCACCCCTCCACTTT CSAPRGLRPNSPLHF
many . TRBJ1-1 TRBV29-1 14 TGCAGCGTTGGCCTAGGGGCCCAGAACACTGAAGCTTTCTTT CSVGLGAQNTEAFF
many . TRBJ1-2 TRBV20-1 10 TGCAGTGCCCTCGGGATTGGCTACACCTTC CSALGIGYTF
many . TRBJ1-1 TRBV20-1 14 TGCAGTGCTCTCATAGATGTTCGGACCACTGAAGCTTTCTTT CSALIDVRTTEAFF
many TRBD2 TRBJ2-7 TRBV7-9 14 TGTGCCAGCAGCTTTGGGGGGGAGAGGTACGAGCAGTACTTC CASSFGGERYEQYF
many . TRBJ2-3 TRBV12-3/TRBV12-4 15 TGTGCCAGCAGTACCGACAGGACCAGCACAGATACGCAGTATTTT CASSTDRTSTDTQYF